These 13 T cell receptor beta chains were sequenced from one sample in a study of T cell clonality in common variable immunodeficiency (dated by TCRdb to between 2014 and 2017). The library was prepared using the immunoSEQ multiplex PCR assay. Here the immuneACCESS table is served through TCRdb, limited to in-frame sequences with V and J called. Missing clones are a known gap in these copies; in checked studies unresolved V genes cover under half, and the rest lacks a known reason. This sample has about 52,000 clones in the table, none counted a single time. About 1.8% of the sample comes from the top ten. The sample taken for sequencing was peripheral blood mononuclear cells. These TCRs come from a person aged 18 to 75 in good health.

This clone was detected ten times or more. Coverage ceases 3 residues before the CDR3 finishes, and the germline J gene fills in the end. J is TRBJ1-1 and V is TRBV29-1, with TRBD1 matching 7 bases. Trimming cost V 5 bases and J 3 bases; bases outside gene matches: 12. Germline V gene data show CDR1 as SQVTM and CDR2 as ANQGSEA. The CDR3 has 15 residues. CDR3 protein: CSVMKETGMDTEAFF. The part of the CDR3 DNA that was read is TGCAGCGTTATGAAGGAGACAGGGATGGACACTGAA.

On this clone itself: The missing CDR3 end, 3 residues past where the read stops, is filled in from the germline J gene. The J gene is TRBJ1-1, the V gene TRBV11-2; TRBD1 aligns across 7 bases. Looked up from germline, CDR1 is SGHAT and CDR2 is FQNNGV. The CDR3 totals 13 residues. CDR3 bases read: TGTGCCAGCAGCTTAGTACAGGGGACCCTC. Translation gives CASSLVQGTL. The CDR3 as a whole reads CASSLVQGTLAFF.

This clone came up many times. Coverage ceases 3 residues before the CDR3 finishes, and the germline J gene fills in the end. This chain links TRBV6-2 or TRBV6-3 with TRBJ2-5; TRBD1 matches 9 bases. Germline V gives CDR1 MNHEY, CDR2 SVGEGT. V was clipped by 4 bases and J by 4 bases; unmatched bases: 13. The CDR3 has 17 residues. CDR3 in amino acids: CASSFASRTGVRETQYF. CDR3 DNA (partial): TGTGCCAGCAGTTTCGCCTCCCGGACAGGGGTTCGAGAGACC.

The table lists this clone with many counts. The read ends 3 residues shy of where the CDR3 ends; the end is completed using the germline J gene. The chain couples TRBV6-2 or TRBV6-3 to TRBJ2-3; the match to TRBD2 covers 8 bases. The CDR3 has 14 residues. Germline CDR1 and CDR2: MNHEY and SVGEGT. J gave up 1 base and V 6 bases, and 3 bases lay outside the gene matches. CDR3 sequence: CASSALAGTDTQYF. Partial CDR3 DNA: TGTGCCAGCAGCGCACTAGCGGGCACAGATACG.

This clone occurred many times. The CDR3 is cut off 3 residues early in the read; its end comes from the germline J gene. The rearrangement links TRBV11-2 to TRBJ2-7; weak D call: TRBD1 (6 bases). V lost 5 bases to trimming and J lost 3 bases, with 14 bases between them. Germline V gives CDR1 SGHAT, CDR2 FQNNGV. The CDR3 runs 14 residues. Incomplete CDR3 DNA: TGTGCCAGCAGCCAGCCGACAGGAATCTACGAG. Amino acid sequence: CASSQPTGIYE. The entire CDR3 is CASSQPTGIYEQYF.

This clone came up a few times. The read finishes 3 residues shy of the CDR3 end, and the germline J gene is used to complete it. The chain couples TRBV16 to TRBJ2-4; D possibly corresponds to TRBD1 (6 bases). This CDR3 is built from 13 residues. Germline assignment: CDR1 KGHSY and CDR2 FQNENV. CDR3 bases read: TGTGCCAGCAGCCGACGACAGGTCGATAGT. The encoded protein is CASSRRQVDS. In full, the CDR3 reads CASSRRQVDSQYF.

This clone appeared many times. Coverage ceases 3 residues before the CDR3 finishes, and the germline J gene fills in the end. The rearrangement links TRBV7-2 to TRBJ1-2; 8 nucleotides line up with TRBD1. CDR1 and CDR2 (germline): SGHTA, FQGNSA. CDR3 size: 15 residues. Trimming cost V 4 bases and J 3 bases; bases outside gene matches: 7. The CDR3 DNA, read in part, is TGTGCCAGCAGCTCGGGACAGGCCCAACACTATGGC. Protein sequence: CASSSGQAQHYG. The full CDR3 sequence reads CASSSGQAQHYGYTF.

In this sample, this clone turned up many times. The read is 3 residues too short to cover the CDR3 end, so that end is filled in from the germline J gene. V and J are TRBV20-1 and TRBJ2-2; TRBD2 matches at 7 bases. V trimming: 0 bases; J trimming: 6 bases; junction bases outside the gene matches: 13. Looked up from germline, CDR1 is DFQATT and CDR2 is SNEGSKA (reference sequence). There are 17 residues in the CDR3. CDR3 in amino acids: CSARDARGGYLAGELFF. The part of the CDR3 DNA that was read is TGCAGTGCTAGAGATGCTAGGGGAGGGTATCTTGCCGGGGAG.

This clone was counted at least ten times. The missing CDR3 end, 3 residues past where the read stops, is filled in from the germline J gene. This chain uses TRBV5-1 with TRBJ2-7; D is uncertain. Germline V gene sequence: CDR1 SGHRS, CDR2 YFSETQ. V lost 7 bases and J lost 3, with 14 bases in between. CDR3 length: 13 residues. CDR3 protein: CASFGSPNYEQYF. CDR3 DNA (partial): TGCGCCAGCTTTGGCAGTCCCAACTACGAG.

This clone has at least ten counts. Coverage ceases 3 residues before the CDR3 finishes, and the germline J gene fills in the end. This chain uses TRBV5-1 with TRBJ2-2; 7 bases line up with TRBD1. This CDR3 is built from 16 residues. CDR1 SGHRS and CDR2 YFSETQ come from the germline V gene. This CDR3 reads CASSPTGSATNEKLFF. The sequenced part of the CDR3 DNA is TGCGCCAGCAGCCCGACAGGGAGCGCAACTAATGAAAAG.

This clone came up many times. A junction end diverges from the germline sequence, so it may reflect a read error. The CDR3 end lies 3 residues beyond the end of the read and is filled in from the germline J gene. The chain links TRBV4-2 to TRBJ2-3; 15 bases are a match to TRBD2. There are 17 residues in the CDR3. CDR1 LGHNA and CDR2 YNFKEQ come from the germline V gene. The chain's CDR3 is CASSQRTSGGARETQYF. The CDR3 bases that were read are TGCGCCAGCAGCCAACGGACTAGCGGGGGGGCGAGGGAGACG.

This clone was seen ten or more times. Read coverage stops 3 residues before the CDR3 terminus; the germline J gene supplies the remainder. The genes are TRBV12-3 or TRBV12-4 and TRBJ1-2; no firm D call. The CDR3 has 13 residues. The CDR3 is CASSFTGVGGYTF. The sequenced part of the CDR3 DNA is TGTGCCAGCAGTTTTACCGGGGTTGGCGGC.

Concerning this clone: The read terminates 3 residues before the CDR3 end, so the remaining end is supplied by the germline J gene. The J gene is TRBJ2-7, the V gene TRBV7-9, with D perhaps TRBD1 (6 bases). Per germline, CDR1 SEHNR and CDR2 FQNEAQ (reference sequence). Between the trimmed V and J ends, which lost 5 bases and 2 bases, there was a span of 10 bases. This CDR3 region has 13 residues. The CDR3 DNA, read in part, is TGTGCCAGCAGCCGGGACAAGGCCTACGAG. This gives the protein CASSRDKAYE. The CDR3 in full is CASSRDKAYEQYF.